This T cell receptor (beta chain) derives from a study of T cells after yellow fever vaccination. Overall study results and limits: Clonotype sharing between CD4 and CD8 compartments was small.

From germline, CDR1 is DFQATT and CDR2 SNEGSKA (reference sequence). Between the trimmed V and J ends, which lost 6 bases and 9 bases, there was a span of 15 bases. The CDR3 is made up of 12 amino acids. This clonotype was observed a handful of times. Its antigen remains unidentified. TCRdb used MiXCR to reprocess the 5' RACE reads, holding one entry per CDR3 protein. The sample comprises 600,000 to 750,000 distinct CDR3 sequences, around 12% of which are singletons, and 14% to 15% rests with the top ten. The sample here was PBMCs, taken on the day of the yellow fever booster vaccination. The sequence came from a man younger than 45 who received the YFV17D yellow fever vaccine. The V gene is TRBV20-1, the J gene TRBJ2-4; D possibly matches TRBD1 or TRBD2 (6 bases each). CDR3 nucleotide sequence: TGCAGTGCCGCTAAGGGGGGAGGCATTCAGTACTTC. It specifies CSAAKGGGIQYF.